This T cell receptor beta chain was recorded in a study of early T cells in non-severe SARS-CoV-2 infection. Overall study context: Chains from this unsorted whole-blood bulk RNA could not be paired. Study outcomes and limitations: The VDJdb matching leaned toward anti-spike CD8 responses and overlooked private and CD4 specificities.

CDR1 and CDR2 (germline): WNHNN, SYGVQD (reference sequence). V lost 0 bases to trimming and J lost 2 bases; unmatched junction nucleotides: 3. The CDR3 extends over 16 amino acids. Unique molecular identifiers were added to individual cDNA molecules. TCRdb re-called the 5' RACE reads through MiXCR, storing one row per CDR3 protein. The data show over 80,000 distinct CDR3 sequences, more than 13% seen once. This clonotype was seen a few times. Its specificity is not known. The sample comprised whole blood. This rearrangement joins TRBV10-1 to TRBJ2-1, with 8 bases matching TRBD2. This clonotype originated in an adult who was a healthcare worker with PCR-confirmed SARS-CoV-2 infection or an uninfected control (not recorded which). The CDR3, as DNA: TGCGCCAGCAGTGAGTCCGGGGGGGCCCCCTACAATGAGCAGTTCTTC. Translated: CASSESGGAPYNEQFF.